The 3 T cell receptor beta chains below come from one sample, sequenced in a study of spatial heterogeneity in lung cancer. Study results and caveats: Tumor mutation count correlated with how many alpha and beta TCRs expanded intratumorally.

One entry per CDR3 protein, called by TCRdb with MiXCR from the 5' RACE reads. The sample includes more than 10,000 distinct CDR3 sequences, around 3.1% seen only once; the top ten take roughly 15%. For these TCRs, the target antigens are not known. Time point given: sample taken at primary tumor resection. Sequenced here: lung tumor tissue, sampled at surgery. These receptors came from a male donor with early-stage non-small cell lung cancer.

This clonotype was observed many times. The chain links TRBV5-4 to TRBJ2-3, with 11 bases matching TRBD1. CDR1 and CDR2 (germline): SGHNT, YYREEE (reference sequence). The CDR3 contains 14 residues. The V segment lost 3 bases and the J segment 3 bases; nucleotides outside the gene matches: 0. This chain's CDR3 is CASSWDRGTDTQYF. In DNA, the CDR3 is TGTGCCAGCAGCTGGGACAGGGGGACAGATACGCAGTATTTT.

In this sample, this clonotype turned up many times. This chain joins TRBV9 and TRBJ1-1; D not certain. V dropped 0 bases and J dropped 3 bases, with 6 bases sitting between them. Germline V lookup: CDR1 SGDLS, CDR2 YYNGEE. This CDR3 is 13 amino acids long. The CDR3 bases are TGTGCCAGCAGCGTAGTACTGGACACTGAAGCTTTCTTT. Protein sequence: CASSVVLDTEAFF. The full variable domain, with the rest looked up from reference TRBV9 and TRBJ1-1, is DSGVTQTPKHLITATGQRVTLRCSPRSGDLSVYWYQQSLDQGLQFLIQYYNGEERAKGNILERFSAQQFPDLHSELNLSSLELGDSALYFCASSVVLDTEAFFGQGTRLTVV.

This clonotype was found many times. This rearrangement joins TRBV25-1 to TRBJ1-6; D not certain. From germline, CDR1 is MGHDK and CDR2 SYGVNS. CDR3 length: 15 residues. V was trimmed by 2 bases and J by 0 bases, leaving 5 bases between them. The CDR3 spells CASSETGSYNSPLHF. The CDR3, as DNA: TGTGCCAGCAGTGAAACGGGCTCCTATAATTCACCCCTCCACTTT.